This TCR beta chain came from a study of blood T cells in healthy people across ages. Primers used in a second PCR of about 6 to 11 cycles were a sample-barcoded 5' primer and a J-beta primer mix. Via MiXCR, TCRdb re-called the 5' RACE reads, giving one row per CDR3 protein. There are 800,000 to 950,000 distinct CDR3 sequences in the sample; around 29% occur only once, and about 9.4% lies in the top ten. J was trimmed by 1 base and V by 4 bases; bases with no gene match: 5. Germline V gives CDR1 MDHEN, CDR2 SYDVKM. There are 15 residues in the CDR3. These data are also associated with another study on T cells of mothers and their children. That source adds: Sample barcodes plus 2-4 random nucleotides came from the M1S primer.

The TCR was taken from a woman between 35 and 50 years old in good health. Sequencing input: blood. This chain joins TRBV28 and TRBJ1-1; 8 bases align to TRBD1. The CDR3 sequence: CASSSQGGRNTEAFF. In nucleotides, the CDR3 is TGTGCCAGCAGTTCACAGGGGGGACGGAACACTGAAGCTTTCTTT.